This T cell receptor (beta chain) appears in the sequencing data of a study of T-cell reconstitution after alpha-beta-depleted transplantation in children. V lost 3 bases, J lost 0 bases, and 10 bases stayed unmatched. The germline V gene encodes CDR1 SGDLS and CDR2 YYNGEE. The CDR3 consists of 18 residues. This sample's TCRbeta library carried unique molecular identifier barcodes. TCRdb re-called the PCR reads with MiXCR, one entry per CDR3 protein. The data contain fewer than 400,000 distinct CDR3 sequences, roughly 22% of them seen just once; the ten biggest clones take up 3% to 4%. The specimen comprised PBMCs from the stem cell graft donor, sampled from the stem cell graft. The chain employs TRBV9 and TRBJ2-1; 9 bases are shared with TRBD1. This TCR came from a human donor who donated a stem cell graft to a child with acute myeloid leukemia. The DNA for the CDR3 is TGTGCCAGCAGCGCCCAGGGGACAGGGATAAGCTCCTACAATGAGCAGTTCTTC. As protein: CASSAQGTGISSYNEQFF.